This is a list of T cell receptor beta chains from one sample in a study of blood T cell repertoires in COVID-19. Profiling relied on immunoSEQ multiplex PCR, and the TCRdb table lists in-frame clones only, not all of them. The table lists about 670,000 clones, 90% of them singletons. Sequencing was done on a sample of peripheral blood. The receptors shown here come from a woman aged 18-30 years with acute or convalescent COVID-19. Each CDR3 is given with its conserved first and last residue. D genes are given only for firm matches. Size values are once, few and many counts, or a class for expanded clones, and some rows have none.

j_gene: TRBJ2-7; v_gene: TRBV21-1; d_gene: NA; len: 16; abundance: NA; CDR3aa: CASSRIHRGRGDEQYF; CDR3nt: TGTGCCAGCAGCCGGATTCACAGGGGGCGAGGAGACGAGCAGTACTTC
j_gene: TRBJ1-2; v_gene: TRBV9; d_gene: NA; len: 15; abundance: once; CDR3aa: CASSVEPGHNYGYTF; CDR3nt: TGTGCCAGCAGCGTAGAGCCGGGACACAACTATGGCTACACCTTC
j_gene: TRBJ1-3; v_gene: TRBV12-5; d_gene: NA; len: 15; abundance: NA; CDR3aa: CASGLVRNSGNTIYF; CDR3nt: TGTGCTAGTGGTTTGGTCAGGAACTCTGGAAACACCATATATTTT
j_gene: TRBJ1-5; v_gene: TRBV21-1; d_gene: NA; len: 17; abundance: NA; CDR3aa: CASSKDQGARAHQPQHF; CDR3nt: TGTGCCAGCAGCAAAGATCAAGGGGCCCGGGCTCATCAGCCCCAGCATTTT
j_gene: TRBJ2-4; v_gene: TRBV7-2; d_gene: NA; len: 15; abundance: NA; CDR3aa: CASSLGATVTAVQYF; CDR3nt: TGTGCCAGCAGCCTAGGGGCCACCGTAACCGCCGTTCAGTACTTC
j_gene: TRBJ1-2; v_gene: TRBV6-5; d_gene: NA; len: 14; abundance: NA; CDR3aa: CASSWTDVNYGYTF; CDR3nt: TGTGCCAGCAGTTGGACAGACGTTAACTATGGCTACACCTTC
j_gene: TRBJ1-2; v_gene: TRBV11-2; d_gene: NA; len: 13; abundance: NA; CDR3aa: CASSFKGVRGYTF; CDR3nt: TGTGCCAGCAGCTTTAAAGGGGTGCGGGGCTACACCTTC
j_gene: TRBJ1-6; v_gene: TRBV18; d_gene: NA; len: 14; abundance: NA; CDR3aa: CASSPQLDNSPLHF; CDR3nt: TGTGCCAGCTCACCACAGTTAGATAATTCACCCCTCCACTTT
j_gene: TRBJ1-3; v_gene: TRBV6-6; d_gene: TRBD1; len: 15; abundance: NA; CDR3aa: CASSATDRGGNTIYF; CDR3nt: TGTGCCAGCAGTGCCACGGACAGGGGAGGAAACACCATATATTTT
j_gene: TRBJ1-2; v_gene: TRBV28; d_gene: NA; len: 11; abundance: NA; CDR3aa: CAISLGAGYTF; CDR3nt: TGTGCCATCTCTCTGGGGGCTGGCTACACCTTC
j_gene: TRBJ2-1; v_gene: TRBV11-2; d_gene: TRBD2; len: 17; abundance: NA; CDR3aa: CASSLFPSGGVSNEQFF; CDR3nt: TGTGCCAGCAGCTTATTCCCTAGCGGGGGGGTTAGTAATGAGCAGTTCTTC